This T cell receptor beta chain was captured in a study of T cells in Graves' hyperthyroidism and ophthalmopathy (dated 2019 in TCRdb). At the level of the whole study: Peripheral blood samples were taken at initial diagnosis, before any treatment was given. The approximately 97 discovery patients were randomly divided into training and test sets at a 7:3 ratio. A discovery cohort of around 100 patients, approximately 45 with Graves' ophthalmopathy and more than 55 with stable Graves' hyperthyroidism, was used to find distinguishing TCR V-J signatures. The paper reports TCR Vbeta CDR3 sequencing of some 140 peripheral blood samples: some 44 ophthalmopathy, under 85 hyperthyroidism and about 17 progressor patients. Prospective prediction of ophthalmopathy was tested in an independent validation cohort of 18 to 20 hyperthyroidism patients and 17 patients who later progressed to ophthalmopathy. In addition, the study compared T-cell repertoires in thyroid tissue and in blood from five to seven Graves' hyperthyroidism patients. After blood sampling, hyperthyroidism patients were treated with methimazole at a starting dose of 30 mg daily, and ophthalmopathy patients were treated with high-dose intravenous methylprednisolone.

The TCR beta CDR3 regions were amplified from the RNA transcripts. The TCR CDR3 was subjected to a first round of RT-PCR using the HTBI primer set and the Qiagen OneStep RT-PCR kit. Libraries were constructed in a second round of multiplex PCR, after which size selection and purification were performed. Paired-end sequencing of the libraries was performed with 100 bp reads on an Illumina HiSeq2000. The authors' analysis ran thus. SOAPnuke was used to process the raw data, throwing out any read that contained adapters or uncalled bases, had a mean Phred below 15, or lacked an exact constant-primer or identifier match. COPE v1.2.5 was used to merge the high-quality paired reads, and each unique nucleotide sequence was defined as a clonotype. MiTCR v1.1 was used to align the clonotypes against IMGT TRBV, TRBD and TRBJ reference segments. The analysis included only V-J combinations with a frequency above 0.0001, which together covered approximately 99% of the repertoires. A TCS score was defined as the ratio between F50 (clonal expansion) and ExV (chaos), using BLOSUM62-based TCRdist between CDR3 peptides within each V-J. Welch's t-statistics and random forest reduced 500 to 550 V-J features to 10 to 15, which were used in a naive Bayes classifier (R e1071). The raw public reads went through TCRdb reprocessing: fastp at Q25, MiXCR clone calling, in-frame beta chains kept. When rows share a CDR3 protein, they turn into one entry using the most common DNA and genes. These V and J calls are TCRdb output, not the study's own analysis. Here the sample has 500,000 to 550,000 distinct CDR3 sequences; less than 25% occur a single time. Clones ranked in the top ten supply about a quarter of the sample.

Ten or more counts support this clonotype. It has no known antigen specificity. Per-base qualities were not stored, and no clone one base away is much larger. Paper-wide results and their limitations: No statistical method was used to fix the sample size in advance, and group allocation was not hidden from the investigators. In validation, the model predicted progression to ophthalmopathy a median of approximately 6.6 months before onset, with about 64% sensitivity and about 72% specificity. Ophthalmopathy was separated from stable hyperthyroidism by a 13 V-J signature model, with approximately 85% sensitivity and 81% to 83% specificity obtained in cross-validation and 80%/75% obtained in testing. Most expanded thyroid clonotypes (frequency above 0.001) were also found in blood, which suggests that blood repertoires may mirror thyroid immune responses.

Graves' hyperthyroidism was defined as stable when no progression to ophthalmopathy occurred over 18 months of follow-up. Hyperthyroidism patients were aged 18 to 65 years and newly diagnosed, with disease duration of less than 2 months. Exclusion was applied to patients with uncontrolled infections, other autoimmune diseases, pregnancy or lactation. Diagnoses were established on the basis of clinical symptoms, serum thyroxine and TRAb, thyroid ultrasound, and orbital computed tomography. PBMCs were isolated from 10 ml of fresh peripheral blood by Ficoll-Paque density gradient centrifugation. Trizol reagent was used to extract total RNA, and RNA quality was then checked on an Agilent 2100 Bioanalyzer. Trimming removed 6 bases from V and 0 bases from J, leaving 14 bases between the germline ends. In the germline V gene (reference sequence), CDR1 corresponds to DFQATT and CDR2 to SNEGSKA. The CDR3 covers 14 residues, taking in both the cysteine and the phenylalanine. Here the CDR3 DNA is all that survives: 42 bases in frame from base 1.

The TCR originated in a man younger than 35 with Graves' hyperthyroidism. The sample was blood. Here the chain combines TRBV20-1 and TRBJ1-1; possibly the D gene is TRBD1, per 5 matching bases. The sequence in DNA is TGCAGTGCGTTTAGCGCAGGGATGAACACTGAAGCTTTCTTT. It translates to CSAFSAGMNTEAFF.